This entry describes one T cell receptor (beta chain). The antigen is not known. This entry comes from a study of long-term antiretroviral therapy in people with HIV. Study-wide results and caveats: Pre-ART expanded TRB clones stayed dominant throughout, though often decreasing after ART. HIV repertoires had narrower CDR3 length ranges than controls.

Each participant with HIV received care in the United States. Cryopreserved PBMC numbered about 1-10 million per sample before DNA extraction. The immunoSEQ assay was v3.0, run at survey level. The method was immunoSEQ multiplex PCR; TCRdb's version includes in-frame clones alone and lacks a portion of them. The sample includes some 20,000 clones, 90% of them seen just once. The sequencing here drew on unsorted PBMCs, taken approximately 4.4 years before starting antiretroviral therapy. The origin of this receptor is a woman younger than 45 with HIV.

The CDR3 coding sequence is TGCGCCAGCAGCCAAGCCTTCCAGGCCTCCTACAATGAGCAGTTCTTC. Amino acid sequence: CASSQAFQASYNEQFF. The chain recombines TRBV4-3 with TRBJ2-1, with D hard to call. Germline CDR1 and CDR2: LGHNA and YSLEER. V was trimmed by 1 base and J by 0 bases, leaving 10 bases between them. There are 16 residues in the CDR3.